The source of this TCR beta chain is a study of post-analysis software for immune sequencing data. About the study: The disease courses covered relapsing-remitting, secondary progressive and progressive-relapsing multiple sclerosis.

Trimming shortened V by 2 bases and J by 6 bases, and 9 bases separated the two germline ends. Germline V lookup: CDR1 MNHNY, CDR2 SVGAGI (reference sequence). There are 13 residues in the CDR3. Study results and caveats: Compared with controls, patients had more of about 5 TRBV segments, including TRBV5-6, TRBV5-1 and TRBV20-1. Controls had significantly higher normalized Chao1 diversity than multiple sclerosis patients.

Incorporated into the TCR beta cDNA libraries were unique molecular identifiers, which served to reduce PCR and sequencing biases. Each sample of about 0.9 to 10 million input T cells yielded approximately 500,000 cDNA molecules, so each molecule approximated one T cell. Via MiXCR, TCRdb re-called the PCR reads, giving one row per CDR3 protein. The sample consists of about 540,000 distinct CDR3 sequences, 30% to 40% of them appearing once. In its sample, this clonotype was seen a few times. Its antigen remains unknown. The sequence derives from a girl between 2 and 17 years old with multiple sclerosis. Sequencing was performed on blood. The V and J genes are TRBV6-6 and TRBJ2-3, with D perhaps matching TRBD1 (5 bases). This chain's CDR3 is CASSYGAGDTQYF. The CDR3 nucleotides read TGTGCCAGCAGTTACGGGGCAGGGGATACGCAGTATTTT.